This T cell receptor beta chain was sequenced for a study of shared clonotypes between healthy human individuals. Study summary: Donors were a couple of women and a few men aged 18 to 49. Findings of the study overall: There were few donors, and this limited the genetic and exposure-history diversity represented.

V dropped 5 bases and J dropped 0; count of bases not matched to a gene: 4. CDR3 length: 15 amino acids. Germline values: CDR1 SGHTA, CDR2 FQGNSA. As for this clone: Its antigen remains unidentified.

Measured with immunoSEQ multiplex PCR; TCRdb has only the in-frame clones, and not every one. The table lists millions of clones, 85% to 95% of them singletons, with 0.13% in the top ten. The source of this sequence is a man younger than 35 in good health. The specimen was naive CD4+ T cells sorted from blood. Documented subset: CD45RA+ positively selected. The gene calls are TRBV7-2 and TRBJ2-1, with 7 nucleotides matching TRBD2. The CDR3 sequence is CASSGPGGSYNEQFF. The CDR3 bases are TGTGCCAGCAGCGGCCCGGGGGGCTCCTACAATGAGCAGTTCTTC.